This TCR beta chain originates from a study of CXCR3-negative and CXCR3-positive naive CD8 T cells. Study background: Summed over all libraries, TRB reads came to 110 million to 150 million, with about 1.5 +/- 0.3 million per library.

With respect to this clonotype: The antigen is unknown.

Study conclusions and caveats: Naive subsets had comparable surface CD5, so TRB CDR3 properties gauged TCR strength. Diversity in memory CD8+ cells fell much lower than the comparably high levels seen in both naive subsets.

CDR3 size: 14 residues. TRB cDNA libraries were made by UMI-labeled 5' RACE. With the 5' RACE reads reprocessed, TCRdb shows one record per CDR3 protein and no DNA. In total, the table holds about 38,000 distinct CDR3 sequences. V usage is TRBV12-3 or TRBV12-4 and J usage is TRBJ2-7; checking the TCRdb D call of TRBD1 is not possible without DNA. Sequenced sample: memory CD8+ T cells from blood. The sequence was collected from a human donor in good health. Some clones in this sample may be carry-over from other donors' samples. The CDR3 is CASSFTVAGTEQYF.